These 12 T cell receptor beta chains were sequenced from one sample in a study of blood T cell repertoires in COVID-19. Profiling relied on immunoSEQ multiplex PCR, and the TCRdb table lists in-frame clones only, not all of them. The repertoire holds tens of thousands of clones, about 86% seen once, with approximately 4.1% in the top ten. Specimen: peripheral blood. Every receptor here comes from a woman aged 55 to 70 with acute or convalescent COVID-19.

CDR3 sequence: CASSFRPTGVLDGYTF. Here the CDR3 DNA reads TGTGCCAGCAGCTTTAGGCCGACGGGGGTGCTCGATGGCTACACCTTC. The chain joins TRBV11-2 to TRBJ1-2; D is possibly TRBD1 (5 bases). This CDR3 is built from 16 residues. Germline values: CDR1 SGHAT, CDR2 FQNNGV. Trimming pared 3 bases from V and 6 bases from J, leaving 20 bases between.

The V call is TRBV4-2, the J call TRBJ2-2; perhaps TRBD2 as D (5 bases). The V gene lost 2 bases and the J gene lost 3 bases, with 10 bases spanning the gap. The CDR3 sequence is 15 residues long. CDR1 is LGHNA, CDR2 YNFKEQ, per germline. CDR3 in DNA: TGTGCCAGCAGCCAAAAGGGAGTCGACACCGGGGAGCTGTTTTTT. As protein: CASSQKGVDTGELFF.

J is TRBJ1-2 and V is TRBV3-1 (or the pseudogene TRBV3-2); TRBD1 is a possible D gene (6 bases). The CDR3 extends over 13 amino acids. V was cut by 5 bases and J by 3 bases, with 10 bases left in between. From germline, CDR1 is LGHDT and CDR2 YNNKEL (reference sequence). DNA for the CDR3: TGTGCCAGCAGCGCCGGACAGTACTATGGCTACACCTTC. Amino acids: CASSAGQYYGYTF.

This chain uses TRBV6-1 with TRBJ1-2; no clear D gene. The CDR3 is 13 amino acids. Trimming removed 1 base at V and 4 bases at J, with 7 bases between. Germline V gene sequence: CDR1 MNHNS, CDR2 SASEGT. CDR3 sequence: CASSEDIFYGYTF. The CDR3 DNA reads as TGTGCCAGCAGTGAAGACATTTTCTATGGCTACACCTTC.

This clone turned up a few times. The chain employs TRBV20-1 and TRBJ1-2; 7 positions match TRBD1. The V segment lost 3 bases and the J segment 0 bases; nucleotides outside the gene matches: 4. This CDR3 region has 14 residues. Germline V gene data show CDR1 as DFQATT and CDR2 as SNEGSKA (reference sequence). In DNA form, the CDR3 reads TGCAGTGCTAGTTATCAGGGGGCTAACTATGGCTACACCTTC. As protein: CSASYQGANYGYTF.

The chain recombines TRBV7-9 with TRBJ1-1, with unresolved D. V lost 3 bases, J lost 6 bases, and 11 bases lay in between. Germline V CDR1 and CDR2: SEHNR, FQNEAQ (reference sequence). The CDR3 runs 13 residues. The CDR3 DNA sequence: TGTGCCAGCAGCTTCCTCGTGGGCGCTGAAGCTTTCTTT. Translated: CASSFLVGAEAFF.

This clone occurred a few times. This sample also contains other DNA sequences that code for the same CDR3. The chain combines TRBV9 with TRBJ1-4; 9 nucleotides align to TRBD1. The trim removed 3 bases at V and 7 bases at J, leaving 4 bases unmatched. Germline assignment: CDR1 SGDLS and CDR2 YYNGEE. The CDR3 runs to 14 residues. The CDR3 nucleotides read TGTGCCAGCAGCGACGGGACAGGGAGTGAAAAACTGTTTTTT. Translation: CASSDGTGSEKLFF.

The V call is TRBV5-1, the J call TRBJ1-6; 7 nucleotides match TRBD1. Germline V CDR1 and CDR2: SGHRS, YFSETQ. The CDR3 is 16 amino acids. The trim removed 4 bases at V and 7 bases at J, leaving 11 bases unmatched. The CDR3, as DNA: TGCGCCAGCAGCCACGACAGGGATCTCAAAAATTCACCCCTCCACTTT. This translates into CASSHDRDLKNSPLHF.

The CDR3 coding sequence is TGTGCCAGCAGCCCACCCCGGGGGGCTGACACCGGGGAGCTGTTTTTT. Its protein product is CASSPPRGADTGELFF. The genes are TRBV5-5 and TRBJ2-2; D might be TRBD2 (7 bases). Germline loops: CDR1 SGHKS, CDR2 YYEKEE (reference sequence). The CDR3 is 16 amino acids. V gave up 4 bases and J gave up 3 bases, with 16 bases separating them.

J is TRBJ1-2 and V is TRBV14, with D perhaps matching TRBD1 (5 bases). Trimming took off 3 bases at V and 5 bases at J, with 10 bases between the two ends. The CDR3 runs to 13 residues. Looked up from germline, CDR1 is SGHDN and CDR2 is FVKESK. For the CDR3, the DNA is TGTGCCAGCAGCCAGGACACCTATTATGGCTACACCTTC. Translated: CASSQDTYYGYTF.

The CDR3 loop reads CSVATSAEAFF. CDR3 nucleotides: TGCAGCGTTGCTACGAGCGCTGAAGCTTTCTTT. This sequence joins TRBV29-1 and TRBJ1-1; D unclear. V lost 4 bases and J lost 6, with 9 bases in between. The CDR3 is 11 amino acids. Germline CDR1 SQVTM, CDR2 ANQGSEA.

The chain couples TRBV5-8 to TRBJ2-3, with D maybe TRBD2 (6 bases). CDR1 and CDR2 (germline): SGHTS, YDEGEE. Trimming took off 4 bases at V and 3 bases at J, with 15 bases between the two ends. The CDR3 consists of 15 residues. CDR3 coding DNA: TGTGCCAGCAGCCTCCCGGGAGTGGGGACAGATACGCAGTATTTT. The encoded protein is CASSLPGVGTDTQYF.